Shown below are 12 T cell receptor beta chains from a single sample sequenced in a study of blood T cell repertoires in COVID-19. Some clones are missing from TCRdb's copy, which holds only in-frame ones; the method was immunoSEQ multiplex PCR. The table records more than 35,000 clones, 90% of them present only once. Sample: peripheral blood. The receptors here all came from a human donor in a cohort sampled during active COVID-19.

The chain is built from TRBV5-1 and TRBJ1-4, with TRBD1 matching 8 bases. With 4 bases clipped from V and 0 bases from J, the junction kept 5 bases outside the gene matches. In germline, CDR1 is SGHRS, CDR2 YFSETQ. The CDR3 is 16 amino acids. CDR3 coding DNA: TGCGCCAGCAGCGCCAGGGGGCTCGCAACTAATGAAAAACTGTTTTTT. This codes for CASSARGLATNEKLFF.

This chain joins TRBV7-2 and TRBJ2-1, with 7 bases identical to TRBD1. Germline-derived CDR1 and CDR2 are SGHTA and FQGNSA. The trim removed 5 bases at V and 4 bases at J, leaving 5 bases unmatched. This CDR3 region has 14 residues. The CDR3, as DNA: TGTGCCAGCAGCGTCGGACAGGAGTACAATGAGCAGTTCTTC. Translation gives CASSVGQEYNEQFF.

The gene calls are TRBV7-9 and TRBJ2-3, with 7 bases identical to TRBD2. Germline trimming cut 5 bases from V and 4 bases from J; bases unmatched to any gene: 9. The CDR3 runs 15 residues. Germline CDR1 SEHNR, CDR2 FQNEAQ (reference sequence). CDR3 residues: CASSPGAGVADTQYF. Here the CDR3 DNA reads TGTGCCAGCAGCCCTGGGGCGGGAGTCGCAGATACGCAGTATTTT. Drawing the rest from reference TRBV7-9 and TRBJ2-3, the complete variable domain is DTGVSQNPRHKITKRGQNVTFRCDPISEHNRLYWYRQTLGQGPEFLTYFQNEAQLEKSRLLSDRFSAERPKGSFSTLEIQRTEQGDSAMYLCASSPGAGVADTQYFGPGTRLTVL.

This chain uses TRBV9 with TRBJ2-7; 9 bases align to TRBD2. CDR3 length equals 15 residues. V dropped 4 bases and J dropped 4; count of bases not matched to a gene: 9. Per germline, CDR1 SGDLS and CDR2 YYNGEE. DNA of the CDR3: TGTGCCAGCAGCCTTCATAGCGGGAGTAATTACGAGCAGTACTTC. Translation gives CASSLHSGSNYEQYF.

This clone occurred a few times. The chain couples TRBV27 to TRBJ1-6; 7 nucleotides match TRBD1. CDR3 size: 14 residues. The V gene end was trimmed by 2 bases and the J gene end by 8 bases; junction bases not matched to a gene: 3. The germline V gene encodes CDR1 MNHEY and CDR2 SMNVEV (reference sequence). The CDR3 DNA sequence: TGTGCCAGCAGTTTAATCGACAGGGATTCACCCCTCCACTTT. Its translation: CASSLIDRDSPLHF.

CDR3 region: CAITQTGGREQYF. CDR3 DNA sequence: TGTGCCATCACCCAGACAGGGGGTAGAGAGCAGTACTTC. The J gene is TRBJ2-7, the V gene TRBV10-3; the match to TRBD1 covers 9 bases. CDR3 size: 13 residues. Per germline, CDR1 ENHRY and CDR2 SYGVKD. Losses at the gene ends were 7 bases for V and 7 bases for J; bases not matched to a gene: 8.

The chain is built from TRBV21-1 and TRBJ1-3; the DNA was not used to check the table's D call, TRBD1. TRBV21-1 is an annotated pseudogene. The CDR3 spans 15 residues. The CDR3 nucleotides read TGTGCCAGCAGCACTGGGACAGGGATTGGAAACACCATATATTTT. Protein: CASSTGTGIGNTIYF.

The rearrangement uses TRBV19 and TRBJ1-4, with 7 positions matching TRBD1. CDR3 length equals 16 residues. The germline V gene has CDR1 LNHDA and CDR2 SQIVND (reference sequence). V lost 5 bases, J lost 12 bases, and 18 bases stayed unmatched. The CDR3 DNA is TGTGCCAGTAGTTGGCTTAGGGGGCACGCCGGGGTGGAACTGTTTTTT. It is translated as CASSWLRGHAGVELFF.

This sequence joins TRBV15 and TRBJ2-1; weak D call: TRBD1 (6 bases). The CDR3 covers 14 residues. In germline, CDR1 is LNHNV, CDR2 YYDKDF (reference sequence). V was pared by 2 bases and J by 6 bases, with 11 bases between. CDR3: CATSRSTGVNEQFF. For the CDR3, the DNA is TGTGCCACCAGCAGATCGACAGGAGTCAATGAGCAGTTCTTC.

V usage is TRBV4-1 and J usage is TRBJ2-2; possible D gene TRBD1, 7 bases. Trimming pared 1 base from V and 7 bases from J, leaving 13 bases between. From germline, CDR1 is MGHRA and CDR2 YSYEKL. This CDR3 comprises 15 residues. Here the CDR3 DNA reads TGCGCCAGCAGCCAAGCGCAGCAGGGGGGCGGGGAGCTGTTTTTT. It codes for CASSQAQQGGGELFF.

The rearrangement joins TRBV11-3 to TRBJ2-5; 9 bases match TRBD1. The CDR3 length is 14 residues. The V segment lost 5 bases and the J segment 8 bases; nucleotides outside the gene matches: 9. Germline V gives CDR1 SGHNT, CDR2 YENEEA. The CDR3 DNA reads as TGTGCCAGCAGCCCTTCCCGACAGGGGGGAACCCAGTACTTC. Translating it yields CASSPSRQGGTQYF. Based on the CDR3 plus reference TRBV11-3 and TRBJ2-5, the full variable domain is EAGVVQSPRYKIIEKKQPVAFWCNPISGHNTLYWYLQNLGQGPELLIRYENEEAVDDSQLPKDRFSAERLKGVDSTLKIQPAELGDSAVYLCASSPSRQGGTQYFGPGTRLLVL.

The chain recombines TRBV24-1 with TRBJ1-2; 7 nucleotides line up with TRBD1. The length of the CDR3 is 16 residues. After removal of 3 bases from V and 2 bases from J, the junction contained 8 bases not matched to a gene. CDR1 KGHDR and CDR2 SFDVKD come from the germline V gene. For the CDR3, the DNA is TGTGCCACCAGTGATCGGACCGGGACAGCAAACTATGGCTACACCTTC. It is translated as CATSDRTGTANYGYTF.